One sample yielded the 5 T cell receptor beta chains listed below, sequenced in a study of CD8+CD57+ T cells in acquired aplastic anemia. Investigators profiled TCR beta VDJ and CDR3 from genomic DNA template. TCRdb reanalysed the reads using MiXCR and keeps one entry per CDR3 protein. The sample has hundreds of thousands of distinct CDR3 sequences, around 30% seen once; the top ten hold under 0.95%. Patients picked for sequencing had shown CD8+CD57+ cell expansion detected by flow cytometry. Input material: sorted CD4+, CD8+, or CD8+CD57+ T cells (not recorded which) from PBMCs. These receptors all come from a human donor with aplastic anemia.

The rearrangement joins TRBV7-3 to TRBJ1-2; D is ambiguous. The V end lost 5 bases, the J end lost 4 bases, and 8 bases lay between the germline ends. This CDR3 has 12 residues. The V gene's germline CDR1 is SGHTA and CDR2 FQGTGA. CDR3 DNA: TGTGCCAGCAGCCCCGCCGCCTATGGCTACACCTTC. Encoded protein: CASSPAAYGYTF.

Details on this clonotype: This may come from a read error, since a much larger clone is one base off. The chain carries TRBV20-1 and TRBJ2-7; possibly TRBD2 for D (5 bases). This CDR3 contains 11 residues. The V gene's germline CDR1 is DFQATT and CDR2 SNEGSKA (reference sequence). This chain's CDR3 is CSTVRDYEQYF. The CDR3 DNA reads as TGCAGCACGGTGAGGGACTACGAGCAGTACTTC.

The V and J genes are TRBV10-3 and TRBJ1-1; tentatively, D is TRBD1 (6 bases). Trimming stripped 5 bases from V and 3 bases from J, with 16 bases between. The CDR3 sequence is 15 residues long. Per germline, CDR1 ENHRY and CDR2 SYGVKD. For the CDR3, the DNA is TGTGCCATCAGTTCTTCGGACAGACTCTACACTGAAGCTTTCTTT. Translating gives CAISSSDRLYTEAFF.

Ten or more counts support this clonotype. At one of its ends the junction is not consistent with the germline gene, which may arise from a read error. The genes are TRBV7-7 and TRBJ2-3, with D unclear. CDR1 SSHAT and CDR2 FNYEAQ come from the germline V gene (reference sequence). The CDR3 is 14 residues long. The CDR3 sequence is CASSLEGPGDTQYF. For the CDR3, the DNA is TGTGCTAGCAGCTTAGAAGGTCCGGGTGATACGCAGTATTTT.

V gene TRBV9 combines with J gene TRBJ2-7; D gene ambiguous. Trimming pared 0 bases from V and 3 bases from J, leaving 10 bases between. CDR1 and CDR2 (germline): SGDLS, YYNGEE. The CDR3 sequence is 14 residues long. The CDR3 DNA sequence: TGTGCCAGCAGCGTAGATCAGACGGTCTACGAGCAGTACTTC. As protein: CASSVDQTVYEQYF.